This T cell receptor beta chain was sequenced in a study of CD8+ T cells in alopecia areata. RNA, once extracted, was reverse transcribed into cDNA for use as the sequencing template. Profiling relied on immunoSEQ multiplex PCR, and the TCRdb table lists in-frame clones only, not all of them. The repertoire holds about 220,000 clones, with 50% to 60% as singletons. In its sample, this clone was seen a few times. The treatment was: oral pan-JAK inhibitor, 5-10 mg twice daily. Specimens obtained from alopecia areata patients comprised lesional scalp punch biopsies and peripheral blood. The CDR3 runs 15 residues. V gave up 6 bases and J gave up 1 base, with 15 bases separating them. Germline V gives CDR1 MNHEY, CDR2 SMNVEV (reference sequence).

This sequence was found in a human donor with alopecia areata. This chain uses TRBV27 with TRBJ2-5; D may be TRBD1 or TRBD2 (5 bases each). Here the sequenced sample was CD4+ T cells sorted from blood, taken at week 4, from a patient treated with tofacitinib. CDR3 sequence (DNA): TGTGCCAGCAGCACCGGGACCGTACCCCAAGAGACCCAGTACTTC. This gives the protein CASSTGTVPQETQYF.